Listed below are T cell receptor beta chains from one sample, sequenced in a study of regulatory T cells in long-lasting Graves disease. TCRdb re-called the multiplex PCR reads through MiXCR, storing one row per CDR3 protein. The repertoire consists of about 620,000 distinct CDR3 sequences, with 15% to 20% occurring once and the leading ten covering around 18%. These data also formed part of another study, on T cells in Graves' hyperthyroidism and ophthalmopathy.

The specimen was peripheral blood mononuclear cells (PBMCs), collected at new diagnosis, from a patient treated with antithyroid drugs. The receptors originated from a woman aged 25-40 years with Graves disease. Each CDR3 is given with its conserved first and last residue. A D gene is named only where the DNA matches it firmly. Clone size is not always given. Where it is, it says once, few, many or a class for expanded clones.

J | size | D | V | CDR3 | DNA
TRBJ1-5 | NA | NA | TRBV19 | CASRWGDRRNQPQHF | TGTGCCAGTAGATGGGGGGATAGGCGCAATCAGCCCCAGCATTTT
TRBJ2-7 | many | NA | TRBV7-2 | CASKDGAGPSYEQYF | TGTGCCAGTAAGGACGGGGCGGGCCCCTCCTACGAGCAGTACTTC
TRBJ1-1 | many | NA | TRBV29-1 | CSVPPGNTEAFF | TGCAGCGTTCCCCCGGGGAACACTGAAGCTTTCTTT
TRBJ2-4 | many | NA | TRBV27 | CASSQWGEVGNIQYF | TGTGCCAGCTCCCAGTGGGGGGAGGTGGGGAACATTCAGTACTTC
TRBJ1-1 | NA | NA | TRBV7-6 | CASSLDTRSTEAFF | TGTGCCAGCAGCTTAGACACCCGGTCCACTGAAGCTTTCTTT
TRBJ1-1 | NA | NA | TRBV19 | CASSMDGSVSGTEAFF | TGTGCCAGTAGTATGGACGGGTCTGTAAGTGGCACTGAAGCTTTCTTT
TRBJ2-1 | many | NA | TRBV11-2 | CASSANRVEQFF | TGTGCCAGCAGTGCAAACAGGGTTGAGCAGTTCTTC
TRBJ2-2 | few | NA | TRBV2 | CASSERRGDTGELFF | TGTGCCAGCAGTGAACGTAGGGGGGACACCGGGGAGCTGTTTTTT
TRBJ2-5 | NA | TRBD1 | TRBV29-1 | CSAQGVQETQYF | TGCAGCGCACAGGGGGTCCAAGAGACCCAGTACTTC
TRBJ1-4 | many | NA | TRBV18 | CASSPRQAGEEKLFF | TGTGCCAGCTCACCTAGGCAGGCGGGGGAAGAAAAACTGTTTTTT
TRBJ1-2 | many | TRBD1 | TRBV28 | CASSLTGVDYGYTF | TGTGCCAGCAGTTTGACAGGGGTCGACTATGGCTACACCTTC
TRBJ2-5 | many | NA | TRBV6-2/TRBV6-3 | CASSRNTGGAVGFLETQYF | NA
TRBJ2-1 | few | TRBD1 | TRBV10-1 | CASSDRGGQEQFF | TGCGCCAGCAGTGACCGTGGGGGACAGGAGCAGTTCTTC
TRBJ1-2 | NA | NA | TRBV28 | CASSLWGLGRGPYGYTF | TGTGCCAGCAGTTTATGGGGGCTGGGTCGGGGGCCCTATGGCTACACCTTC
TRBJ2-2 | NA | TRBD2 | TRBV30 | CAWSVAASGNTGELFF | TGTGCCTGGAGTGTAGCGGCTAGCGGGAACACCGGGGAGCTGTTTTTT
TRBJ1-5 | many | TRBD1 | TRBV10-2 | CASRGTGGGQPQHF | TGCGCCAGCAGAGGGACAGGGGGCGGTCAGCCCCAGCATTTT
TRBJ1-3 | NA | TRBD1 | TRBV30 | CAWSVETGGRNTIYF | TGTGCCTGGAGTGTAGAGACAGGGGGCCGAAACACCATATATTTT
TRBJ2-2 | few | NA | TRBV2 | CASSPRDGRVQPPGELFF | TGTGCCAGCAGTCCCCGGGACGGAAGAGTTCAACCTCCCGGGGAGCTGTTTTTT
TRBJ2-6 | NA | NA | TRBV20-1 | CSALTGSGANVLTF | TGCAGTGCTTTAACAGGGTCTGGGGCCAACGTCCTGACTTTC
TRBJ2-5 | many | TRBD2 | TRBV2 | CASSEALAGRQETQYF | TGTGCCAGCAGTGAAGCACTAGCGGGACGTCAAGAGACCCAGTACTTC
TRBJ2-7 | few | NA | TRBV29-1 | CSVYRTGTYEQYF | TGCAGCGTTTATAGAACAGGAACCTACGAGCAGTACTTC
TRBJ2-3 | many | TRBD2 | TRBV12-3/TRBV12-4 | CASSLELAGAADTQYF | TGTGCCAGCAGTTTAGAACTAGCGGGAGCCGCAGATACGCAGTATTTT
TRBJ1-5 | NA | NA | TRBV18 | CASLPEGGNQPQHF | TGTGCCAGCTTACCAGAGGGGGGAAACCAGCCCCAGCATTTT
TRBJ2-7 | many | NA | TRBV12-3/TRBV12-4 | CASSLKPGPSYEQYF | TGTGCCAGCAGCTTAAAACCGGGGCCCTCCTACGAGCAGTACTTC
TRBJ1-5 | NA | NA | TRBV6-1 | CASSESLEGQPQHF | TGTGCCAGCAGTGAAAGTTTAGAGGGTCAGCCCCAGCATTTT
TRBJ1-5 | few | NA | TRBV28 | CASSPNYRDLNQPQHF | TGTGCCAGCAGTCCGAATTACAGGGACCTCAATCAGCCCCAGCATTTT
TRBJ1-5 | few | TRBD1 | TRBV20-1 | CSAMTGVSEPQHF | TGCAGTGCTATGACAGGGGTTTCGGAGCCCCAGCATTTT
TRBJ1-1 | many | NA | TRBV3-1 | CASSHPPGRRTEAFF | TGTGCCAGCAGCCACCCACCAGGGCGTCGCACTGAAGCTTTCTTT
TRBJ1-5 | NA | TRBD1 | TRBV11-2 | CASSQRPGGASSNQPQHF | TGCGCCAGCAGCCAACGGCCAGGGGGCGCGAGTAGCAATCAGCCCCAGCATTTT
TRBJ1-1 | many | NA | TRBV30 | CAWSDSPNTEAFF | TGTGCCTGGTCAGACAGCCCGAACACTGAAGCTTTCTTT
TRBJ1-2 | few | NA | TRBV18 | CASSPGAANYGYTF | TGTGCCAGCTCACCGGGGGCAGCTAACTATGGCTACACCTTC
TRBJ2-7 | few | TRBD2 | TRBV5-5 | CASSYGPGLAVEQYF | TGTGCCAGCAGCTATGGGCCGGGACTAGCGGTCGAGCAGTACTTC
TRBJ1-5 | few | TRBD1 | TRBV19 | CASRTGRVYQPQHF | TGTGCTTCAAGGACAGGGAGAGTTTATCAGCCCCAGCATTTT
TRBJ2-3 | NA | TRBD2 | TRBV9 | CASSATSGDTDTQYF | TGTGCCAGCAGCGCTACTAGCGGGGACACAGATACGCAGTATTTT
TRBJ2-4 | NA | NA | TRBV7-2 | CASSSHLRDRGKVIQYF | TGTGCCAGCAGCTCACACCTCCGGGACCGCGGAAAGGTCATTCAGTACTTC
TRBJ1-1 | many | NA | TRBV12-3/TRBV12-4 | CASSPMARGTEAFF | TGTGCCAGCAGTCCAATGGCGAGGGGCACTGAAGCTTTCTTT
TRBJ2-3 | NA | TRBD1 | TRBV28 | CASRSSGTGSADTQYF | TGTGCCAGCAGATCCTCCGGGACAGGGAGCGCAGATACGCAGTATTTT
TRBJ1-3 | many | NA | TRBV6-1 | CASSPSPGAGNTIYF | TGTGCCAGCAGCCCGTCCCCGGGAGCCGGAAACACCATATATTTT